This is a list of T cell receptor beta chains from one sample in a study of control samples from healthy donors and cancer patients. Assay: immunoSEQ multiplex PCR; the TCRdb copy retains only in-frame clones and omits some. The sample has 100,000 to 150,000 clones, just under 95% seen once. The sequencing sample was made of blood. The source is a man between 18 and 35 years old in good health. The CDR3 runs from the conserved cysteine through the conserved F or W. A D gene is named only where the DNA matches it firmly. Clone sizes are given selectively: once, few, many, or a class where the clone is expanded.

cdr3_nt: TGTGCCAGCAGTGTCCAGGGACCGGCCTACGAGCAGTACTTC
cdr3_aa: CASSVQGPAYEQYF
clone_size: .
d_call: .
v_call: TRBV2
j_call: TRBJ2-7

cdr3_nt: TGCGCCACCATACAGGGCCACAATGAGCAGTTCTTC
cdr3_aa: CATIQGHNEQFF
clone_size: .
d_call: .
v_call: TRBV23-1
j_call: TRBJ2-1

cdr3_nt: TGTGCCAGCAGCCCCGGACCCACCTACAATGAGCAGTTCTTC
cdr3_aa: CASSPGPTYNEQFF
clone_size: .
d_call: .
v_call: TRBV9
j_call: TRBJ2-1

cdr3_nt: TGTGCCAGCAGTGACAGCATACAGGGTGGGAGTACGCAGTATTTT
cdr3_aa: CASSDSIQGGSTQYF
clone_size: .
d_call: .
v_call: TRBV6-4
j_call: TRBJ2-3

cdr3_nt: TGTGCCAGCAGCCGAAGGGACAGGAGATTGGATGGCTACACCTTC
cdr3_aa: CASSRRDRRLDGYTF
clone_size: .
d_call: TRBD1
v_call: TRBV5-4
j_call: TRBJ1-2

cdr3_nt: TGTGCCAGCAGTGCTCTGGCGGGGGCGGAAGGCTACACCTTC
cdr3_aa: CASSALAGAEGYTF
clone_size: .
d_call: .
v_call: TRBV2
j_call: TRBJ1-2

cdr3_nt: TGTGCCAGCAGTCCCGATCAGGGGAGCTCCTACGAGCAGTACTTC
cdr3_aa: CASSPDQGSSYEQYF
clone_size: .
d_call: .
v_call: TRBV6-5
j_call: TRBJ2-7

cdr3_nt: TGTGCCAGCAGCTTCCCGGGGGTTAACACCGGGGAGCTGTTTTTT
cdr3_aa: CASSFPGVNTGELFF
clone_size: .
d_call: .
v_call: TRBV5-6
j_call: TRBJ2-2

cdr3_nt: TGTGCCAGCTCTCTCGAATACAATGAGCAGTTCTTC
cdr3_aa: CASSLEYNEQFF
clone_size: .
d_call: .
v_call: TRBV18
j_call: TRBJ2-1

cdr3_nt: TGTGCCAGCGTCGACCGGGGGGCACAAGAGACCCAGTACTTC
cdr3_aa: CASVDRGAQETQYF
clone_size: .
d_call: .
v_call: TRBV6-6
j_call: TRBJ2-5

cdr3_nt: TGTGCCAGCAGTGAGATAGACAGGGACAATTCACCCCTCCACTTT
cdr3_aa: CASSEIDRDNSPLHF
clone_size: .
d_call: TRBD1
v_call: TRBV25-1
j_call: TRBJ1-6

cdr3_nt: TGTGCCAGTAGTATGCCGACAGGGGCAGGAACTGAAGCTTTCTTT
cdr3_aa: CASSMPTGAGTEAFF
clone_size: .
d_call: TRBD1
v_call: TRBV19
j_call: TRBJ1-1

cdr3_nt: TGTGCCAGCAGTGGCCGGGACAGACAAGAGACCCAGTACTTC
cdr3_aa: CASSGRDRQETQYF
clone_size: once
d_call: TRBD1
v_call: TRBV27
j_call: TRBJ2-5

cdr3_nt: TGTGCCAGCAGTGAAATGGGGGCGGGTAGTTCACCCCTCCACTTT
cdr3_aa: CASSEMGAGSSPLHF
clone_size: .
d_call: .
v_call: TRBV6-1
j_call: TRBJ1-6

cdr3_nt: TGTGCCAGTAGTATTGGGACTAGCGGGCCCCGGGAGCTGTTTTTT
cdr3_aa: CASSIGTSGPRELFF
clone_size: .
d_call: TRBD2
v_call: TRBV19
j_call: TRBJ2-2

cdr3_nt: TGTGCCAGCAGCCAAGATACTTCACCGTCCTACGAGCAGTACTTC
cdr3_aa: CASSQDTSPSYEQYF
clone_size: few
d_call: .
v_call: TRBV4-2
j_call: TRBJ2-7

cdr3_nt: TGTGCCAGCAGCCTCCTAGCGGGGGGGCCAGGGCAGTACTTC
cdr3_aa: CASSLLAGGPGQYF
clone_size: .
d_call: TRBD2
v_call: TRBV7-6
j_call: TRBJ2-7

cdr3_nt: TGTGCCAGCAGCTTGGGACAGGACTACGAGCAGTACTTC
cdr3_aa: CASSLGQDYEQYF
clone_size: .
d_call: .
v_call: TRBV5-4
j_call: TRBJ2-7

cdr3_nt: TGTGCCAGCAGTGTGCGGGTGGAACTCGAGCAGTACTTC
cdr3_aa: CASSVRVELEQYF
clone_size: .
d_call: .
v_call: TRBV2
j_call: TRBJ2-7

cdr3_nt: TGCGCCAGCAGTCAAACAGGGTTATTTTTTGGCGGGGAGCTGTTTTTT
cdr3_aa: CASSQTGLFFGGELFF
clone_size: .
d_call: .
v_call: TRBV4-1
j_call: TRBJ2-2

cdr3_nt: TGTGCCAGCAGTGATCTAGCGGGGGGGTTGGAGACCCAGTACTTC
cdr3_aa: CASSDLAGGLETQYF
clone_size: .
d_call: TRBD2
v_call: TRBV6-1
j_call: TRBJ2-5

cdr3_nt: TGTGCCAGCAGCTTAGCCCGGACAGGAGGTGGCTACACCTTC
cdr3_aa: CASSLARTGGGYTF
clone_size: .
d_call: TRBD1
v_call: TRBV7-2
j_call: TRBJ1-2

cdr3_nt: TGTGCCCCAAGTCATATACAACATAATAGCAATCAGCCCCAGCATTTT
cdr3_aa: CAPSHIQHNSNQPQHF
clone_size: .
d_call: .
v_call: TRBV19
j_call: TRBJ1-5

cdr3_nt: TGTGCCAGCAGCCGGGACAGGGACACTGAAGCTTTCTTT
cdr3_aa: CASSRDRDTEAFF
clone_size: .
d_call: TRBD1
v_call: TRBV6-5
j_call: TRBJ1-1

cdr3_nt: TGTGCCAGCAGTGACCATAGCAATCAGCCCCAGCATTTT
cdr3_aa: CASSDHSNQPQHF
clone_size: .
d_call: .
v_call: TRBV27
j_call: TRBJ1-5

cdr3_nt: TGTGCTAGTGGTCCCCCGGGACAGCTCGGAAACACCATATATTTT
cdr3_aa: CASGPPGQLGNTIYF
clone_size: .
d_call: TRBD1
v_call: TRBV12-5
j_call: TRBJ1-3

cdr3_nt: TGTGCCAGCAAGGGAGTGGGGGTTCAGCCCCAGCATTTT
cdr3_aa: CASKGVGVQPQHF
clone_size: .
d_call: .
v_call: TRBV2
j_call: TRBJ1-5

cdr3_nt: TGTGCCAGCTCACCACCGTTCTCTGGGGCCAACGTCCTGACTTTC
cdr3_aa: CASSPPFSGANVLTF
clone_size: .
d_call: .
v_call: TRBV18
j_call: TRBJ2-6

cdr3_nt: TGTGCCAGCAGCGGATACGGACTAGCGGGGGGGCCGGGGTCCGGGGAGCTGTTTTTT
cdr3_aa: CASSGYGLAGGPGSGELFF
clone_size: .
d_call: TRBD2
v_call: TRBV5-4
j_call: TRBJ2-2

cdr3_nt: TGCAGCGTGGTAGCGGGGGGGGAGACAGATACGCAGTATTTT
cdr3_aa: CSVVAGGETDTQYF
clone_size: .
d_call: TRBD2
v_call: TRBV29-1
j_call: TRBJ2-3

cdr3_nt: TGTGCCAGCAGCTTAGGGACTAGCACAGATACGCAGTATTTT
cdr3_aa: CASSLGTSTDTQYF
clone_size: .
d_call: .
v_call: TRBV11-3
j_call: TRBJ2-3

cdr3_nt: TGTGCCAGCACCAGCCGGGACACGGAAAGAAGTTGGTCCGCCTACGAGCAGTACTTC
cdr3_aa: CASTSRDTERSWSAYEQYF
clone_size: .
d_call: .
v_call: TRBV21-1
j_call: TRBJ2-7

cdr3_nt: TGTGCCAGCAGCCCAGGAGGGCAGCGGAACACCTTC
cdr3_aa: CASSPGGQRNTF
clone_size: .
d_call: .
v_call: TRBV3-1/TRBV3-2
j_call: TRBJ1-2

cdr3_nt: TGTGCCAGCAGTAAGACAGGGGTCGGGGCCAACGTCCTGACTTTC
cdr3_aa: CASSKTGVGANVLTF
clone_size: .
d_call: TRBD1
v_call: TRBV6-5
j_call: TRBJ2-6

cdr3_nt: TGTGCCAGCAGCGTAGATAGTAAAGAGACCCAGTACTTC
cdr3_aa: CASSVDSKETQYF
clone_size: .
d_call: .
v_call: TRBV9
j_call: TRBJ2-5

cdr3_nt: TGTGCCAGCAGCGTAGGACTAGCGGGGGGCCAAGAGACCCAGTACTTC
cdr3_aa: CASSVGLAGGQETQYF
clone_size: .
d_call: TRBD2
v_call: TRBV9
j_call: TRBJ2-5

cdr3_nt: TGTGCCAGCTCACCAGAGATCCGCACAGATACGCAGTATTTT
cdr3_aa: CASSPEIRTDTQYF
clone_size: .
d_call: .
v_call: TRBV18
j_call: TRBJ2-3

cdr3_nt: TGTGCCATCAGCCCTGGGGGGGTGAACACTGAAGCTTTCTTT
cdr3_aa: CAISPGGVNTEAFF
clone_size: once
d_call: .
v_call: TRBV10-3
j_call: TRBJ1-1

cdr3_nt: TGTGCCAGTAGTATAGGTCGAACAGGGGGTTTCTATGGCTACACCTTC
cdr3_aa: CASSIGRTGGFYGYTF
clone_size: once
d_call: TRBD1
v_call: TRBV19
j_call: TRBJ1-2

cdr3_nt: TGTGCCAGTAGTATTGTCTCCTTTTCTAATTCACCCCTCCACTTT
cdr3_aa: CASSIVSFSNSPLHF
clone_size: .
d_call: .
v_call: TRBV19
j_call: TRBJ1-6

cdr3_nt: TGTGCCAGCTCAGCGGACAGGACCTACGAGCAGTACTTC
cdr3_aa: CASSADRTYEQYF
clone_size: once
d_call: TRBD1
v_call: TRBV18
j_call: TRBJ2-7

cdr3_nt: TGTGCCAGCAGTGTACATAGAGAGGAGCAGTACTTC
cdr3_aa: CASSVHREEQYF
clone_size: .
d_call: .
v_call: TRBV2
j_call: TRBJ2-7

cdr3_nt: TGTGCCAGTAGTATGCTCCAGGGGGATAGCTCCTATAATTCACCCCTCCACTTT
cdr3_aa: CASSMLQGDSSYNSPLHF
clone_size: .
d_call: TRBD1
v_call: TRBV19
j_call: TRBJ1-6

cdr3_nt: TGTGCCAGCAGCTTAGATGTAGCGGGGTACTACAATGAGCAGTTCTTC
cdr3_aa: CASSLDVAGYYNEQFF
clone_size: .
d_call: TRBD2
v_call: TRBV11-2
j_call: TRBJ2-1

cdr3_nt: TGCAGCGTGGCCCTGACGGGGGCCATACCCTACGAGCAGTACTTC
cdr3_aa: CSVALTGAIPYEQYF
clone_size: .
d_call: .
v_call: TRBV29-1
j_call: TRBJ2-7

cdr3_nt: TGTGCCAGTAGGCAGGGTTGGAATCAGCCCCAGCATTTT
cdr3_aa: CASRQGWNQPQHF
clone_size: .
d_call: .
v_call: TRBV19
j_call: TRBJ1-5

cdr3_nt: TGTGCCAGCAGTGGGACTCCTAGCTCCTACGAGCAGTACTTC
cdr3_aa: CASSGTPSSYEQYF
clone_size: once
d_call: .
v_call: TRBV2
j_call: TRBJ2-7

cdr3_nt: TGTGCCAGCAGTCCTGACAGGAACTATGGCTACACCTTC
cdr3_aa: CASSPDRNYGYTF
clone_size: .
d_call: .
v_call: TRBV6-5
j_call: TRBJ1-2

cdr3_nt: TGTGCCAGCAGAAGAACCCCAGAACCCTACGAGCAGTACTTC
cdr3_aa: CASRRTPEPYEQYF
clone_size: once
d_call: .
v_call: TRBV2
j_call: TRBJ2-7

cdr3_nt: TGTGCCAGCAGCTCGAAACCGGGACAGTTAACCTTC
cdr3_aa: CASSSKPGQLTF
clone_size: .
d_call: TRBD1
v_call: TRBV7-9
j_call: TRBJ1-2

cdr3_nt: TGTGCCACCAGAAGTGGGACAGGGGGCTATGAGCAGTTCTTC
cdr3_aa: CATRSGTGGYEQFF
clone_size: once
d_call: TRBD1
v_call: TRBV15
j_call: TRBJ2-1

cdr3_nt: TGTGCCAGCAGCTTCGGTGGCTACAATGAGCAGTTCTTC
cdr3_aa: CASSFGGYNEQFF
clone_size: .
d_call: .
v_call: TRBV5-4
j_call: TRBJ2-1

cdr3_nt: TGTGCCAGCAGCCAAGACGGGGGGGCCCCTAATTCACCCCTCCACTTT
cdr3_aa: CASSQDGGAPNSPLHF
clone_size: .
d_call: .
v_call: TRBV3-1/TRBV3-2
j_call: TRBJ1-6

cdr3_nt: TGTGCCTGGGGGCCAGGGGGCACTGGTAGTTCACCCCTCCACTTT
cdr3_aa: CAWGPGGTGSSPLHF
clone_size: .
d_call: TRBD1
v_call: TRBV30
j_call: TRBJ1-6

cdr3_nt: TGCAGCGTAATTAGACAGGGGAAGGTCGATTTCACTGAAGCTTTCTTT
cdr3_aa: CSVIRQGKVDFTEAFF
clone_size: .
d_call: TRBD1
v_call: TRBV29-1
j_call: TRBJ1-1